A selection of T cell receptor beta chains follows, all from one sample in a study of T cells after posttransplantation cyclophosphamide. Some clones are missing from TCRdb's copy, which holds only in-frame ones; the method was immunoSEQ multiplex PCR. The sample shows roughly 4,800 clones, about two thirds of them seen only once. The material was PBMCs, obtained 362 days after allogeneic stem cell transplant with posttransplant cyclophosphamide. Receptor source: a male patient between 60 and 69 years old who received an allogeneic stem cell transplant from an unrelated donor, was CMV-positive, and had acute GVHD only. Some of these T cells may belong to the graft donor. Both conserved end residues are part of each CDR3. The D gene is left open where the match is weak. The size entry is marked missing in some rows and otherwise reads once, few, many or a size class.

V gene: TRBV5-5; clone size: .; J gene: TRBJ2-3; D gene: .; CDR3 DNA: TGTGCCAGCAGCCACCACCCCACTGGCGGGGCCACAGATACGCAGTATTTT; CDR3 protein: CASSHHPTGGATDTQYF
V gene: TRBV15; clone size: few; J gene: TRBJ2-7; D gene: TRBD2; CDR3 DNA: TGTGCCACCAGCAGAGATCCGGTTAGCGGGGGGTTCCTCTCCTACGAGCAGTACTTC; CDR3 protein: CATSRDPVSGGFLSYEQYF
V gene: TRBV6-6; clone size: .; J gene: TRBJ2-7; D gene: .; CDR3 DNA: TGTGCCAGCAGTCTGGAGGGGTCCGCCTACGAGCAGTACTTC; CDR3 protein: CASSLEGSAYEQYF
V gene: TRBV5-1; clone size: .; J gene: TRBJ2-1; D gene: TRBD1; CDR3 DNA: TGCGCCAGCAACAACGGACAGGGGTATGAGCAGTTCTTC; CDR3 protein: CASNNGQGYEQFF
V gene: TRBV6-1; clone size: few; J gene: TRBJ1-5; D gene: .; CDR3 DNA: TGTGCCAGCAGCGACAGTAAAGATCAGCCCCAGCATTTT; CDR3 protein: CASSDSKDQPQHF
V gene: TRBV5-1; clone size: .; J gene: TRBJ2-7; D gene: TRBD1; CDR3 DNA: TGCGCCAGTACTCCCTCCGGGACAGGGTCCCTGGACTTC; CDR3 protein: CASTPSGTGSLDF
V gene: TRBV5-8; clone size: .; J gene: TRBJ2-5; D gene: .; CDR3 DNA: TGTGCCAGCAGCTTGGTACTGCAAGAGACCCAGTACTTC; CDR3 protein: CASSLVLQETQYF
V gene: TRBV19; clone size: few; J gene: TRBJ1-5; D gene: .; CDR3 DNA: TGTGCCAGTAGTTGGGACGGCGGGGATCAGCCCCAGCATTTT; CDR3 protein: CASSWDGGDQPQHF
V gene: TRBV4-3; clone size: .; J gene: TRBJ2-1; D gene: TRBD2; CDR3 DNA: TGCGCCAGCAGCTCACTACTAGCGGGAGGGCCCGATGAGCAGTTCTTC; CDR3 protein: CASSSLLAGGPDEQFF
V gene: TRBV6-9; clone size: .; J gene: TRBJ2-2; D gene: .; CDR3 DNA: TGTGCCAGCAGTGAGTTGTTCACCGGGGAGCTGTTTTTT; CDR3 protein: CASSELFTGELFF
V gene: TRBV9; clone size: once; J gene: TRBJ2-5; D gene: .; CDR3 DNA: TGTGCCAGCAGCGGGGCGGGCTTCCAAGAGACCCAGTACTTC; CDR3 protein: CASSGAGFQETQYF
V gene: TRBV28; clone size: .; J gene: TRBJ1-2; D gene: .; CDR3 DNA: TGTGCCAGCAAGCTGGGAGGTTACGACTATGGCTACACCTTC; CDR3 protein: CASKLGGYDYGYTF
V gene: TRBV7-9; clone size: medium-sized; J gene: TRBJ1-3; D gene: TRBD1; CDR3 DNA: TGTGCCAGCAGCTTGGAACAGGGGAGAGGAAACACCATATATTTT; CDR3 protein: CASSLEQGRGNTIYF
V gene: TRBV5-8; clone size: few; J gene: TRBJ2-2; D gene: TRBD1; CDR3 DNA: TGTGCCAGCATCACGACAGGGTCGTCCCCCGGGGAGCTGTTTTTT; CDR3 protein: CASITTGSSPGELFF
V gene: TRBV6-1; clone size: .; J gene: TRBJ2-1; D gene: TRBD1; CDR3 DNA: TGTGCCAGCAGGTCGGACAGGGGTGTGCATGAGCAGTTCTTC; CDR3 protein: CASRSDRGVHEQFF
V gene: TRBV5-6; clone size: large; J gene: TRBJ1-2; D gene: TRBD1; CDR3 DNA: TGTGCCAGCAGCCAACAGGGGGCCTATGGCTACACCTTC; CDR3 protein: CASSQQGAYGYTF
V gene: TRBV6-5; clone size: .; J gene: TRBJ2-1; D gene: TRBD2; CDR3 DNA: TGTGCCAGCAGTTACCGGGGGGGGGCAAGCCACAATGAGCAGTTCTTC; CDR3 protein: CASSYRGGASHNEQFF
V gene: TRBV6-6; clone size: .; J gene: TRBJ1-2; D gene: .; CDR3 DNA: TGTGCCAGCAGACTCCGGGAAGGCTATGGCTACACCTTC; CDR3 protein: CASRLREGYGYTF